The present TCR beta chain was sequenced within a study of CD8+ T cells in alopecia areata. RNA was isolated and reverse transcribed to cDNA, the sequencing template. The protocol was immunoSEQ multiplex PCR, while the TCRdb copy is restricted to in-frame clones and leaves out a portion. The sample contains 180,000 or so clones, about 51% of which appear only once. Described treatment: oral pan-JAK inhibitor, 5-10 mg twice daily. Lesional scalp tissue (obtained by punch biopsy) and peripheral blood were collected from alopecia areata patients. The researchers isolated CD4+ and CD8+ T cells from PBMCs by sorting. Per the germline V gene, CDR1 is GTSNPN and CDR2 is SVGIG (reference sequence). This CDR3 contains 12 residues. V was trimmed by 0 bases and J by 4 bases, leaving 6 bases between them. Remarks on this clone: Its cognate antigen is unknown.

Findings and caveats of the study: Persistence of many expanded lesional clones was seen in scalp and blood during tofacitinib. Tofacitinib produced a significant decrease in scalp clonality and in expanded CD8+ clones among the top 100.

This rearrangement joins TRBV30 to TRBJ1-2; D is ambiguous. The sequenced sample was CD8+ T cells sorted from blood, obtained around week 53, from a patient treated with tofacitinib. The TCR sequence derives from a human donor with alopecia areata. In DNA, the CDR3 is TGTGCCTGGAGTGTAGACCTCTATGGCTACACCTTC. Its translation is CAWSVDLYGYTF.